Below are 6 T cell receptor beta chains sequenced from a single sample in a study of blood T cell repertoires in COVID-19. Profiling relied on immunoSEQ multiplex PCR, and the TCRdb table lists in-frame clones only, not all of them. The sample lists about 210,000 clones; about 85% were seen once. Source material: peripheral blood. The receptors originated from a woman older than 75 with acute or convalescent COVID-19.

The genes are TRBV29-1 and TRBJ1-2; no clear D gene. The CDR3 contains 10 residues. CDR1 is SQVTM and CDR2 is ANQGSEA in the germline V gene. The CDR3 DNA follows: TGCAGTCCCAGAATGTATGGCTACACCTTC. This sequence encodes CSPRMYGYTF.

The V gene is TRBV27, the J gene TRBJ2-1; weak D call: TRBD2 (6 bases). CDR1 is MNHEY and CDR2 is SMNVEV in the germline V gene (reference sequence). The CDR3 spans 18 residues. Trimming removed 2 bases at V and 4 bases at J, with 21 bases between. Here the CDR3 reads CASSLKVPPSVTYNEQFF. The CDR3 nucleotides are TGTGCCAGCAGTTTAAAGGTCCCCCCTAGCGTAACTTACAATGAGCAGTTCTTC.

V and J are TRBV5-1 and TRBJ1-5; D perhaps matches TRBD1 (5 bases). CDR1 is SGHRS, CDR2 YFSETQ, per germline. The CDR3 runs 15 residues. V was shortened by 0 bases and J by 6 bases, with 13 bases between the two germline ends. DNA of the CDR3: TGCGCCAGCAGCTTGGTAGGGGCGGAGGGTCAGCCCCAGCATTTT. This encodes CASSLVGAEGQPQHF.

The chain joins TRBV9 to TRBJ2-2; a weak D match, TRBD1 (6 bases). CDR3 length: 15 amino acids. V was cut by 4 bases and J by 6 bases, with 16 bases left in between. CDR1 SGDLS and CDR2 YYNGEE come from the germline V gene. In DNA form, the CDR3 reads TGTGCCAGCAGCACATCTGTACAGGGCCCCGGGGAGCTGTTTTTT. Residues: CASSTSVQGPGELFF.

The chain combines TRBV15 with TRBJ2-1; D is uncertain. This CDR3 spans 12 amino acids. CDR1 is LNHNV and CDR2 is YYDKDF in the germline V gene (reference sequence). The ends were cut back, 4 bases at V and 10 bases at J, with 11 bases in the middle. The CDR3 loop is CATSILGREQFF. CDR3 sequence (DNA): TGTGCCACCAGCATCCTAGGAAGGGAGCAGTTCTTC.

The chain recombines TRBV5-4 with TRBJ2-3; TRBD2 matches 16 bases. The junction had 4 bases not matched to a gene; V was cut back by 4 bases and J by 5 bases. Germline CDR1 SGHNT, CDR2 YYREEE (reference sequence). There are 16 residues in the CDR3. The CDR3 DNA reads as TGTGCCAGCAGCCTGGGACTAGCGGGAGGGCGAGATACGCAGTATTTT. It encodes CASSLGLAGGRDTQYF.